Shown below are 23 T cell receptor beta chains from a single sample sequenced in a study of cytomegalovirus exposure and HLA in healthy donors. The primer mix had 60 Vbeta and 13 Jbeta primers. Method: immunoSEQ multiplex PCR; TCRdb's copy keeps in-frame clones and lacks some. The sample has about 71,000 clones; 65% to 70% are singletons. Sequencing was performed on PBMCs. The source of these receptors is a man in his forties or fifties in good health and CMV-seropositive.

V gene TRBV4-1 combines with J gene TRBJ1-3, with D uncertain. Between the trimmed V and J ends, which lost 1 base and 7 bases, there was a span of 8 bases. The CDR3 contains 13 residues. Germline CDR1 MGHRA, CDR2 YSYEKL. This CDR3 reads CASSQAPGNTIYF. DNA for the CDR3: TGCGCCAGCAGCCAAGCCCCCGGTAACACCATATATTTT.

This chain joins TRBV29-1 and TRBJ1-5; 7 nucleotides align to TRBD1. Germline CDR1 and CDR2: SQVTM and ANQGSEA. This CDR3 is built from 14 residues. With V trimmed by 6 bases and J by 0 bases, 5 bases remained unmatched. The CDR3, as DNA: TGCAGCGTCCGGACAGGCCCTAGCAATCAGCCCCAGCATTTT. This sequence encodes CSVRTGPSNQPQHF.

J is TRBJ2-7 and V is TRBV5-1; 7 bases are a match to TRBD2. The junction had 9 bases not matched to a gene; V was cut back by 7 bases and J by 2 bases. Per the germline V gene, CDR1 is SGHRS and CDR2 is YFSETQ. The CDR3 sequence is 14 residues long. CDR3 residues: CASGQTSTTYEQYF. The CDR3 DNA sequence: TGCGCCAGCGGCCAGACTAGCACTACCTACGAGCAGTACTTC. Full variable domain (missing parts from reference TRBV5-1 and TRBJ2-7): KAGVTQTPRYLIKTRGQQVTLSCSPISGHRSVSWYQQTPGQGLQFLFEYFSETQRNKGNFPGRFSGRQFSNSRSEMNVSTLELGDSALYLCASGQTSTTYEQYFGPGTRLTVT.

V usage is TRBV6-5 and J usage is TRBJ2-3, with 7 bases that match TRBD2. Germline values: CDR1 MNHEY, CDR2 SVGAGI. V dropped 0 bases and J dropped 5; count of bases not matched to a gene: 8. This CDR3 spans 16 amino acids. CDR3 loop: CASSYSWEGSRDTQYF. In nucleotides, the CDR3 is TGTGCCAGCAGTTACTCGTGGGAGGGGAGTAGAGATACGCAGTATTTT.

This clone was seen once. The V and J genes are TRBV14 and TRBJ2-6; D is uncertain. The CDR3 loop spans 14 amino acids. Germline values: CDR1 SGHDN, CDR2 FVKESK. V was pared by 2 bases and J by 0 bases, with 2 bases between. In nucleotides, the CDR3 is TGTGCCAGCAGCCAACTCTCTGGGGCCAACGTCCTGACTTTC. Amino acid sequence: CASSQLSGANVLTF.

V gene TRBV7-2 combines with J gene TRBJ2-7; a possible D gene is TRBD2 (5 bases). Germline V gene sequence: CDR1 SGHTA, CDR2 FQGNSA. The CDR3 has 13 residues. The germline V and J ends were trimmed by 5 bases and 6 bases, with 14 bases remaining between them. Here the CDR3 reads CASSGLHGSEQYF. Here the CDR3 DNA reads TGTGCCAGCAGCGGACTCCACGGTAGCGAGCAGTACTTC.

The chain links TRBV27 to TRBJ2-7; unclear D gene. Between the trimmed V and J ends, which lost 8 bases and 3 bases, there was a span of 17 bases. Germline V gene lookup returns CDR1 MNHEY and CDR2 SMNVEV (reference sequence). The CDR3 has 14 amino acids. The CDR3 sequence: CASEFGRKHYEQYF. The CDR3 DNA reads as TGTGCCAGCGAGTTTGGCAGGAAACACTACGAGCAGTACTTC.

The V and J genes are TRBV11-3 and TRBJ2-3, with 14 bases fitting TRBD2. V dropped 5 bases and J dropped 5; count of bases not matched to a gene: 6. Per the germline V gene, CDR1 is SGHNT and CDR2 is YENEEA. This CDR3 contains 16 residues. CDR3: CASSPGLAGEKDTQYF. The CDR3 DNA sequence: TGTGCCAGCAGCCCGGGACTAGCGGGGGAAAAAGATACGCAGTATTTT.

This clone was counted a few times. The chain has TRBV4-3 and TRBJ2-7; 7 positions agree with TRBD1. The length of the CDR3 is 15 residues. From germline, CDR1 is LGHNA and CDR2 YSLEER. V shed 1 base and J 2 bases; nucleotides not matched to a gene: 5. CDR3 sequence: CASSQVTGSPYEQYF. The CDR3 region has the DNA TGCGCCAGCAGCCAAGTGACAGGGTCGCCCTACGAGCAGTACTTC.

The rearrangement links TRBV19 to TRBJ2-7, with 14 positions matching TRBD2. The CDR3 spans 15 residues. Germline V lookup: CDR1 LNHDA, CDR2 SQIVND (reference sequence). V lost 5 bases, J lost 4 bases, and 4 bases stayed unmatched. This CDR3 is CASSGTSGRSYEQYF. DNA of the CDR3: TGTGCCAGTAGTGGGACTAGCGGGAGATCGTACGAGCAGTACTTC.

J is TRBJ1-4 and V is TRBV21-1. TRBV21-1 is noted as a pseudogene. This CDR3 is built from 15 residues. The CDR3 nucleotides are TGTGCCAGCAGGAGGAGAGGGAGTGGAAGAGAAAAACTGTTTTTT. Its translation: CASRRRGSGREKLFF.

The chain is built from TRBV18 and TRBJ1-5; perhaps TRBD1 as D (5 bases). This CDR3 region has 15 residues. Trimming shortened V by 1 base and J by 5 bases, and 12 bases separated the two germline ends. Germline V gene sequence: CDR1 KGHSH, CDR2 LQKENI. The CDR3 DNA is TGTGCCAGCTCACCACGGGGCGACCGAGATCAGCCCCAGCATTTT. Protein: CASSPRGDRDQPQHF.

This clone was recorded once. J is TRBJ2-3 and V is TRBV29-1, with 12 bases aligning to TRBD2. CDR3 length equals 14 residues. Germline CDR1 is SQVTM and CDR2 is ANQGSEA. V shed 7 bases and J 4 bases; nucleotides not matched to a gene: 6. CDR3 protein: CSATSGSWADTQYF. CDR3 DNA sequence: TGCAGCGCGACTAGCGGGAGTTGGGCAGATACGCAGTATTTT.

CDR3 amino acids: CASSYSGGIYNEQFF. The CDR3 DNA sequence: TGTGCCAGCAGTTACTCCGGGGGGATCTACAATGAGCAGTTCTTC. The chain carries TRBV6-5 and TRBJ2-1; 7 bases map to TRBD2. This CDR3 spans 15 amino acids. From germline, CDR1 is MNHEY and CDR2 SVGAGI. V lost 0 bases and J lost 3; bases outside the gene matches: 2.

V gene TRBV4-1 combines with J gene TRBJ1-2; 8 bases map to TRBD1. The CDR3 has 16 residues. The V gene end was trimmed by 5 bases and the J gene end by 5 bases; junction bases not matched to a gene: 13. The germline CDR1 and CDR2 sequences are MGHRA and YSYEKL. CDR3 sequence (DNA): TGCGCCAGCAGCTTGGACCGGGACAGGACCGATTATGGCTACACCTTC. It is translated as CASSLDRDRTDYGYTF.

The CDR3: CASSLTGGRSSEQFF. The CDR3 DNA follows: TGCGCCAGCAGCTTGACAGGGGGCAGGTCGTCTGAGCAGTTCTTC. J is TRBJ2-1 and V is TRBV5-1, with 9 bases aligning to TRBD1. The J segment lost 9 bases and the V segment lost 1 base, leaving 8 bases of the junction unmatched. Germline V gives CDR1 SGHRS, CDR2 YFSETQ. This CDR3 contains 15 residues.

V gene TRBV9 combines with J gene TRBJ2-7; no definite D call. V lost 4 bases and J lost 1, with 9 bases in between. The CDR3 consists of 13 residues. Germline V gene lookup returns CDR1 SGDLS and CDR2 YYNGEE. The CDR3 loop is CASSPDSSYEQYF. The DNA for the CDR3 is TGTGCCAGCAGCCCCGACTCGTCCTACGAGCAGTACTTC.

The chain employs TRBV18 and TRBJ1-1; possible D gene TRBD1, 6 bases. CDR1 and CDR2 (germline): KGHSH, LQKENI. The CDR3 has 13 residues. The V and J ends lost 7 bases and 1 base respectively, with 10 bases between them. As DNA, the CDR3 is TGTGCCAGCTTGGACAGCCGGAACACTGAAGCTTTCTTT. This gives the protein CASLDSRNTEAFF.

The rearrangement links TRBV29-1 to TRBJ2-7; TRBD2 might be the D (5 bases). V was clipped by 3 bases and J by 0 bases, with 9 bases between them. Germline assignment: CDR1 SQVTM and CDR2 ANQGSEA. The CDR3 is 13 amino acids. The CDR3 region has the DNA TGCAGCGTTGATGTGGGGAGCTCCTACGAGCAGTACTTC. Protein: CSVDVGSSYEQYF.

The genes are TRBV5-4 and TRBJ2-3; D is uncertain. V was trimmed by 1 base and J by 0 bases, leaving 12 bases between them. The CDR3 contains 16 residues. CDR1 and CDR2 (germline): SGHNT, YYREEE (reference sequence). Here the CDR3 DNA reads TGTGCCAGCAGCTTGAGCCGGCGGTCTAGCACAGATACGCAGTATTTT. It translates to CASSLSRRSSTDTQYF.

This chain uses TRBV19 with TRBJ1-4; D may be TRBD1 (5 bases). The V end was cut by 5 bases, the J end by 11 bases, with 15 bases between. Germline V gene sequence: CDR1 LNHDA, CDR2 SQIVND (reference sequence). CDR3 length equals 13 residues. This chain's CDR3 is CASSPSLGGKLFF. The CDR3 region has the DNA TGTGCCAGTAGTCCCTCACTGGGGGGGAAACTGTTTTTT.

CDR3 bases: TGTGCCAGCAGCTCCCGAGGGACAGGGATAAGGCAGTCTGAAGCTTTCTTT. It yields the protein CASSSRGTGIRQSEAFF. The V and J genes are TRBV7-2 and TRBJ1-1; TRBD1 aligns across 9 bases. This CDR3 comprises 17 residues. V gave up 4 bases and J gave up 6 bases; unmatched junction bases: 15. Germline CDR1 is SGHTA and CDR2 is FQGNSA.

CDR3 coding DNA: TGTGCCAGCAGCCACGCCGGCGGCCGCGAAAAACTGTTTTTT. Residues: CASSHAGGREKLFF. The chain links TRBV6-5 to TRBJ1-4, with D uncertain. Trimming removed 6 bases from V and 8 bases from J, with 16 bases in between. Germline V CDR1 and CDR2: MNHEY, SVGAGI. The CDR3 is made up of 14 amino acids.